This paragraph reports one T cell receptor beta chain. Its cognate antigen is unknown. TCRalpha and TCRbeta libraries used 5'RACE with constant-segment primers and UMIs. TCRdb used MiXCR to reprocess the 5' RACE reads, holding one entry per CDR3 protein. The table includes fewer than 140,000 distinct CDR3 sequences, approximately 15% detected once. The data derive from a study of T-cell memory formation after mild COVID-19. Turning to the study itself: The study found TCR clusters largely donor specific.

Study results and caveats: Pre-infection memory contained some responding clones, which suggested that cross-reactive memory had joined.

The germline V gene encodes CDR1 SGHRS and CDR2 YFSETQ. Germline trimming cut 3 bases from V and 2 bases from J; bases unmatched to any gene: 6. The CDR3 spans 15 residues. The sequence was obtained from an adult woman who had mild COVID-19 (a few samples of this study predate the infection). Cell type and time point are not known. This chain connects TRBV5-1 to TRBJ1-1; TRBD1 matches 8 bases. The sequencing input was PBMCs or a T cell subset sorted from them (not recorded which). CDR3 in amino acids: CASSSGTGDNTEAFF. The CDR3 DNA reads as TGCGCCAGCAGCTCGGGGACAGGCGATAACACTGAAGCTTTCTTT. The full variable domain, completed using reference TRBV5-1 and TRBJ1-1, is KAGVTQTPRYLIKTRGQQVTLSCSPISGHRSVSWYQQTPGQGLQFLFEYFSETQRNKGNFPGRFSGRQFSNSRSEMNVSTLELGDSALYLCASSSGTGDNTEAFFGQGTRLTVV.